These 29 T cell receptor beta chains came from one sample sequenced in a study of T cells after yellow fever vaccination. A single record per CDR3 protein comes from TCRdb applying MiXCR to the 5' RACE reads. This table holds some 390,000 distinct CDR3 sequences, around 6.5% found once. The material was PBMCs, obtained 5 days after the yellow fever booster vaccination. These receptors all stem from a man in his thirties or forties who received the YFV17D yellow fever vaccine.

This clonotype has a count of ten or more. Germline is not matched at one junction end, which may reflect a read error. This chain uses TRBV7-7 with TRBJ2-2; 11 positions match TRBD2. Germline CDR1 is SSHAT and CDR2 is FNYEAQ (reference sequence). The CDR3 is 15 amino acids. The CDR3: CASSINLAGGGELFF. The CDR3 DNA sequence: TGTGCTAGCAGCATTAACCTAGCGGGAGGCGGGGAGCTGTTTTTT.

The chain has TRBV20-1 and TRBJ2-5; D gene uncertain. Trimming shortened V by 3 bases and J by 4 bases, and 15 bases separated the two germline ends. This CDR3 contains 14 residues. Germline-derived CDR1 and CDR2 are DFQATT and SNEGSKA (reference sequence). CDR3 region: CSASKNLGGETQYF. Written as DNA, the CDR3 is TGCAGTGCTAGCAAAAACCTAGGCGGAGAGACCCAGTACTTC.

This clonotype was picked up a small number of times. The chain has TRBV5-1 and TRBJ2-2; 9 bases agree with TRBD2. The germline V gene encodes CDR1 SGHRS and CDR2 YFSETQ. This CDR3 has 15 residues. J was trimmed by 7 bases and V by 4 bases; bases with no gene match: 8. DNA for the CDR3: TGCGCCAGCAGCCCACCTAGCGGGGACGGCGGGGAGCTGTTTTTT. This encodes CASSPPSGDGGELFF.

The chain joins TRBV20-1 to TRBJ2-2; D call uncertain. The CDR3 is 14 residues long. V shed 0 bases and J shed 8 bases, with 13 bases lying between them. Germline CDR1 and CDR2: DFQATT and SNEGSKA (reference sequence). The CDR3 DNA reads TGCAGTGCTAGAGACGACCCCACTGCTGGGGAGCTGTTTTTT. Its translation: CSARDDPTAGELFF.

J is TRBJ2-4 and V is TRBV11-2, with 7 bases identical to TRBD1. The CDR3 covers 19 residues. Germline-derived CDR1 and CDR2 are SGHAT and FQNNGV. V gave up 2 bases and J gave up 0 bases; unmatched junction bases: 13. CDR3 in amino acids: CASSLRGRGGQLAKNIQYF. The CDR3 DNA reads as TGTGCCAGCAGCTTAAGGGGGCGTGGGGGACAGCTAGCCAAAAACATTCAGTACTTC.

This clonotype occurred a few times. This chain uses TRBV24-1 with TRBJ1-4, with D tentatively TRBD1 (6 bases). This CDR3 region has 14 residues. V lost 0 bases, J lost 5 bases, and 6 bases lay in between. The germline V gene has CDR1 KGHDR and CDR2 SFDVKD. The CDR3 here is CATSDLRGNEKLFF. The CDR3 DNA sequence: TGTGCCACCAGTGATTTGAGGGGGAATGAAAAACTGTTTTTT.

This clonotype was seen repeatedly, ten times or more. J is TRBJ2-1 and V is TRBV6-1; maybe TRBD1 (6 bases). The germline V gene encodes CDR1 MNHNS and CDR2 SASEGT. Trimming left V 4 bases short and J 1 base short, with 11 bases between. The length of the CDR3 is 15 residues. The CDR3 loop reads CASSGGPESYNEQFF. Written as DNA, the CDR3 is TGTGCCAGCAGTGGGGGGCCCGAATCCTACAATGAGCAGTTCTTC.

This clonotype was seen many times. V gene TRBV11-3 combines with J gene TRBJ2-3; D may be TRBD2 (5 bases). The ends were cut back, 3 bases at V and 6 bases at J, with 13 bases in the middle. The CDR3 runs to 14 residues. Germline loops: CDR1 SGHNT, CDR2 YENEEA. The CDR3 sequence: CASSLTPAGDTQYF. The CDR3 region has the DNA TGTGCCAGCAGCTTGACCCCCGCGGGTGATACGCAGTATTTT.

Worth noting for this clonotype: A much larger clone differs by one base, so this may be a read error. V is TRBV20-1 and J is TRBJ2-3, with unresolved D. V shed 5 bases and J shed 4 bases, with 13 bases lying between them. In germline, CDR1 is DFQATT, CDR2 SNEGSKA (reference sequence). This CDR3 is 13 amino acids long. The DNA of the CDR3 is TGCAGTGCTCTCTCCTCAAGCTCAGATACGCAGTATTTT. Encoded protein: CSALSSSSDTQYF.

The rearrangement links TRBV12-3 or TRBV12-4 to TRBJ2-1, with TRBD2 matching over 11 bases. The CDR3 extends over 15 amino acids. The trim removed 3 bases at V and 6 bases at J, leaving 4 bases unmatched. CDR3 sequence (DNA): TGTGCCAGCAGTTTGGATAGCGGGAGGGCCAATGAGCAGTTCTTC. Translation gives CASSLDSGRANEQFF.

Ten or more counts support this clonotype. The chain carries TRBV5-6 and TRBJ2-1, with D possibly TRBD2 on 6 matching bases. V was pared by 3 bases and J by 8 bases, with 18 bases between. Germline V gene sequence: CDR1 SGHDT, CDR2 YYEEEE. The CDR3 contains 15 residues. The CDR3 is CASSYTLSGEDEQFF. CDR3 nucleotide sequence: TGTGCCAGCAGCTACACCCTCTCGGGAGAGGATGAGCAGTTCTTC.

This clonotype came up many times. This chain uses TRBV5-1 with TRBJ2-5; D gene uncertain. Trimming removed 5 bases from V and 4 bases from J, with 9 bases in between. The CDR3 contains 12 residues. Germline CDR1 and CDR2: SGHRS and YFSETQ. In DNA, the CDR3 is TGCGCCAGCAGTGTGTCGGGAGAGACCCAGTACTTC. It is translated as CASSVSGETQYF. Drawing the rest from reference TRBV5-1 and TRBJ2-5, the complete variable domain is KAGVTQTPRYLIKTRGQQVTLSCSPISGHRSVSWYQQTPGQGLQFLFEYFSETQRNKGNFPGRFSGRQFSNSRSEMNVSTLELGDSALYLCASSVSGETQYFGPGTRLLVL.

The J gene is TRBJ1-1, the V gene TRBV5-1; TRBD1 matches at 9 bases. Trimming at V came to 4 bases and at J to 4 bases, leaving 11 bases not matched to a gene. Germline lookup yields CDR1 SGHRS and CDR2 YFSETQ. The CDR3 runs to 16 residues. In DNA form, the CDR3 reads TGCGCCAGCAGCAGAAGGACAGGGGTATCGTCCACTGAAGCTTTCTTT. It encodes CASSRRTGVSSTEAFF.

This clonotype was seen a handful of times. The rearrangement uses TRBV10-3 and TRBJ1-2; perhaps TRBD1 as D (6 bases). This CDR3 region has 14 residues. CDR1 and CDR2 from the germline V gene are ENHRY and SYGVKD. Trimming shortened V by 6 bases and J by 4 bases, and 15 bases separated the two germline ends. CDR3 DNA: TGTGCCATCAGCCCCGGGGGGACAATCTATGGCTACACCTTC. It encodes CAISPGGTIYGYTF.

This clonotype has ten or more counts. The chain recombines TRBV27 with TRBJ1-4; TRBD1 agrees at 7 bases. V gave up 5 bases and J gave up 7 bases; unmatched junction bases: 7. The CDR3 length is 14 residues. Germline V gene data show CDR1 as MNHEY and CDR2 as SMNVEV (reference sequence). The CDR3 reads CASSRQGWGEKLFF. The CDR3 nucleotides read TGTGCCAGCAGTCGACAGGGTTGGGGTGAAAAACTGTTTTTT.

This clonotype has a handful of counts. The genes are TRBV7-9 and TRBJ2-5; D is unresolved. The CDR3 is made up of 14 amino acids. Trimming left V 2 bases short and J 1 base short, with 8 bases between. Per the germline V gene, CDR1 is SEHNR and CDR2 is FQNEAQ (reference sequence). CDR3 in amino acids: CASSLLRTQETQYF. The CDR3 DNA sequence: TGTGCCAGCAGCTTATTACGTACCCAAGAGACCCAGTACTTC. The entire variable domain, with the rest obtained from reference TRBV7-9 and TRBJ2-5, is as follows: DTGVSQNPRHKITKRGQNVTFRCDPISEHNRLYWYRQTLGQGPEFLTYFQNEAQLEKSRLLSDRFSAERPKGSFSTLEIQRTEQGDSAMYLCASSLLRTQETQYFGPGTRLLVL.

This clonotype appeared a few times. V is TRBV7-2 and J is TRBJ1-5; a possible D gene is TRBD1 (5 bases). CDR3 length: 13 amino acids. In germline, CDR1 is SGHTA, CDR2 FQGNSA. The V end was cut by 5 bases, the J end by 4 bases, with 9 bases between. The CDR3 loop reads CASSPHRNQPQHF. For the CDR3, the DNA is TGTGCCAGCAGCCCGCACAGGAATCAGCCCCAGCATTTT.

The rearrangement joins TRBV2 to TRBJ1-3; no clear D gene. Trimming took off 8 bases at V and 1 base at J, with 15 bases between the two ends. The CDR3 totals 15 residues. Germline V lookup: CDR1 SNHLY, CDR2 FYNNEI. Here the CDR3 reads CASSATTVSGNTIYF. As DNA, the CDR3 is TGTGCCAGCTCCGCGACGACGGTATCTGGAAACACCATATATTTT.

The chain is built from TRBV7-2 and TRBJ2-7; D may match TRBD1 or TRBD2 (5 bases each). This CDR3 comprises 13 residues. CDR1 is SGHTA and CDR2 is FQGNSA in the germline V gene. V lost 2 bases and J lost 11, with 16 bases in between. This CDR3 is CASSLKGSSPEYF. CDR3 in DNA: TGTGCCAGCAGCTTAAAGGGGAGTTCCCCTGAGTACTTC.

This chain connects TRBV12-3 or TRBV12-4 to TRBJ2-7; 10 nucleotides align to TRBD2. This CDR3 has 15 amino acids. The ends lost 1 base at V and 4 bases at J; junction bases unmatched: 4. CDR3 DNA: TGTGCCAGCAGTTTAGTAACTAGCGGGGATTACGAGCAGTACTTC. This codes for CASSLVTSGDYEQYF.

This clonotype has just a few counts. This chain connects TRBV5-5 to TRBJ2-2, with TRBD1 identical over 11 bases. Germline assignment: CDR1 SGHKS and CDR2 YYEKEE (reference sequence). The CDR3 loop spans 15 amino acids. The junction had 5 bases not matched to a gene; V was cut back by 4 bases and J by 6 bases. The CDR3: CASSRDRGGAGELFF. CDR3 bases: TGTGCCAGCAGCCGGGACAGGGGGGGAGCCGGGGAGCTGTTTTTT.

This clonotype was seen more than once but under ten times. The gene calls are TRBV12-3 or TRBV12-4 and TRBJ1-5, with no clear D. The CDR3 is 14 residues long. V gave up 5 bases and J gave up 0 bases, with 8 bases separating them. Here the CDR3 reads CASSPANSNQPQHF. The CDR3 region has the DNA TGTGCCAGCAGTCCCGCCAATAGCAATCAGCCCCAGCATTTT.

This clonotype appeared many times. The rearrangement joins TRBV12-3 or TRBV12-4 to TRBJ2-6; D uncertain. The CDR3 is 14 residues long. V lost 8 bases and J lost 0, with 8 bases in between. The CDR3 DNA follows: TGTGCCAGCGATCCGTTCTCTGGGGCCAACGTCCTGACTTTC. It codes for CASDPFSGANVLTF.

V is TRBV19 and J is TRBJ2-7, with D possibly matching TRBD1 (5 bases). The ends were cut back, 8 bases at V and 1 base at J, with 15 bases in the middle. The CDR3 contains 14 residues. CDR1 LNHDA and CDR2 SQIVND come from the germline V gene (reference sequence). The CDR3 nucleotides are TGTGCCAGTGGTCAAATAGGACATTCCTACGAGCAGTACTTC. Encoded protein: CASGQIGHSYEQYF.

The sample holds many counts of this clonotype. The rearrangement links TRBV7-8 to TRBJ2-1, with unresolved D. This CDR3 comprises 13 residues. Germline values: CDR1 SGHVS, CDR2 FQNEAQ. Trimming removed 5 bases at V and 4 bases at J, with 9 bases between. The DNA of the CDR3 is TGTGCCAGCAGCCCGTCGTTTTACAATGAGCAGTTCTTC. As protein: CASSPSFYNEQFF.

Turning to this clonotype: The junction departs from germline at one end; a sequencing error may be responsible. V is TRBV20-1 and J is TRBJ2-3, with D possibly TRBD1 on 6 matching bases. CDR3 length equals 16 residues. Germline V gene sequence: CDR1 DFQATT, CDR2 SNEGSKA (reference sequence). The CDR3 DNA reads as TGCTGTGCTGTGTCACCGGGACACCGCGACACAGATACGCAGTATTTT. Translated: CCAVSPGHRDTDTQYF.

This clonotype was observed a few times. The CDR3 region is CASSAPSGSSTGELFF. CDR3 DNA sequence: TGTGCCAGCAGTGCGCCTAGCGGGAGTTCGACCGGGGAGCTGTTTTTT. The rearrangement uses TRBV9 and TRBJ2-2, with TRBD2 identical over 10 bases. V shed 5 bases, J shed 5 bases, and the junction held 9 bases outside the gene matches. Germline V CDR1 and CDR2: SGDLS, YYNGEE. This CDR3 has 16 amino acids.

A few counts support this clonotype. The chain carries TRBV28 and TRBJ2-7; a possible D gene is TRBD1 (5 bases). Germline CDR1 reads MDHEN; CDR2 reads SYDVKM. There are 14 residues in the CDR3. The V and J ends lost 1 base and 3 bases respectively, with 10 bases between them. This CDR3 reads CASSLSGLVYEQYF. DNA of the CDR3: TGTGCCAGCAGTTTATCAGGGTTAGTCTACGAGCAGTACTTC. The variable domain in full, with the rest retrieved from reference TRBV28 and TRBJ2-7, is DVKVTQSSRYLVKRTGEKVFLECVQDMDHENMFWYRQDPGLGLRLIYFSYDVKMKEKGDIPEGYSVSREKKERFSLILESASTNQTSMYLCASSLSGLVYEQYFGPGTRLTVT.

A few counts support this clonotype. The rearrangement joins TRBV20-1 to TRBJ2-1; 11 positions match TRBD1. The ends lost 5 bases at V and 6 bases at J; junction bases unmatched: 9. The germline CDR1 and CDR2 sequences are DFQATT and SNEGSKA (reference sequence). There are 15 residues in the CDR3. Here the CDR3 DNA reads TGCAGTGCTCGAGGGGGACAGGGGGTCGGCAATGAGCAGTTCTTC. Its translation: CSARGGQGVGNEQFF.